This T cell receptor (beta chain) was retrieved from a study of blood T cell repertoires in COVID-19. Study-wide context: The analysed material was cDNA or gDNA that came from T cells, B-cell-depleted T cells, or PBMCs.

Losses at the gene ends were 4 bases for V and 5 bases for J; bases not matched to a gene: 5. CDR3 size: 15 residues. Germline V gene data show CDR1 as LGHDT and CDR2 as YNNKEL (reference sequence). Adults between about 18 and 95 years of age took part from about 24 US areas. Clinical history reported by participants formed the basis on which cohorts were assigned. Two negative PCRs, clearance, or symptom resolution were required of recovered Cohort 3 donors. Libraries were prepared by immunoSEQ multiplex PCR; TCRdb keeps only in-frame clonotypes and omits some of them. The sample holds over 250,000 clones, roughly 86% seen once.

The chain links TRBV3-1 (or the pseudogene TRBV3-2) to TRBJ2-3, with 11 bases aligning to TRBD2. The sample taken for sequencing was PBMCs or T cells enriched from blood (not recorded which). The clonotype originates from a woman between 25 and 40 years old who had recovered from COVID-19. This CDR3 is CASSPYTSGRDTQYF. The CDR3 DNA sequence: TGTGCCAGCAGCCCATACACTAGCGGGAGAGATACGCAGTATTTT.